This T cell receptor beta chain was documented in a study of PD-1 blockade in classical Hodgkin lymphoma. TCRdb's copy holds only in-frame clones and misses some; the assay was immunoSEQ multiplex PCR. The sample records 43,000 or so clones, roughly 86% being singletons. The table lists this clone with a count of one. Its target is not known. General study findings and limits: Newly diagnosed patients were reported to exhibit reduced baseline TCR diversity relative to healthy donors.

This CDR3 has 16 amino acids. Brentuximab vedotin exposure varied among the patients, all of whom had relapsed after autologous stem cell transplantation. The specimen comprised peripheral blood mononuclear cells (PBMCs), sampled at baseline. This chain joins TRBV21-1 and TRBJ2-4. TRBV21-1 is deemed a pseudogene. The TCR originated in a human donor with classical Hodgkin lymphoma. Here the CDR3 reads CASSKYATGSKNIQYF. The CDR3, as DNA: TGTGCCAGCAGCAAATATGCCACCGGATCCAAAAACATTCAGTACTTC.